Given below is one TCR beta chain in context. Assay: immunoSEQ multiplex PCR; the TCRdb copy retains only in-frame clones and omits some. There are 200,000 to 300,000 clones in the sample; about nine tenths occur only once, and under 3% lies in the top ten. The data derive from a study of blood T cell repertoires in COVID-19. Background on the study: Acute and convalescent COVID-19 specimens originated in the United States, Italy and Spain. The cDNA or gDNA used as material had been derived from T cells, B-cell-depleted T cells, or PBMCs.

Trimming shortened V by 2 bases and J by 2 bases, and 6 bases separated the two germline ends. This CDR3 has 13 amino acids. V usage is TRBV12-3 or TRBV12-4 and J usage is TRBJ2-5; no clear D. The sequencing sample was made of PBMCs or T cells enriched from blood (not recorded which). The source of this sequence is a woman aged 18-29 years who had recovered from COVID-19. The CDR3 region is CASSLNSQETQYF. DNA of the CDR3: TGTGCCAGCAGTTTAAACAGTCAAGAGACCCAGTACTTC.